This TCR beta chain was retrieved from a study of beta chain features in type 1 diabetes. Overall study context: Sorted cells numbering some 110,000,000 were examined across all samples.

General study results and limits: The naive, central memory and Treg TCRB repertoires looked more alike in patients than they did in healthy donors.

Expressed TCRB transcripts were sequenced, since all the RNA that had been isolated was reverse transcribed. Clones were sequenced by immunoSEQ multiplex PCR, and TCRdb holds only the in-frame ones, with some missing. The table shows hundreds of thousands of clones, with roughly 30% occurring only once. In regard to this clone: Its antigen is currently unknown.

Deletions cut 7 bases from V and 0 bases from J, with 8 bases between. Germline V gene lookup returns CDR1 MNHNY and CDR2 SVGAGI (reference sequence). The CDR3 contains 13 residues. The receptor comes from a man between 18 and 35 years old in good health. What was sequenced was naive CD4+ T cells from blood. The chain has TRBV6-6 and TRBJ2-3; no clear D gene. This chain's CDR3 is CASKLSSTDTQYF. CDR3 bases: TGTGCCAGCAAGCTCTCTAGCACAGATACGCAGTATTTT.